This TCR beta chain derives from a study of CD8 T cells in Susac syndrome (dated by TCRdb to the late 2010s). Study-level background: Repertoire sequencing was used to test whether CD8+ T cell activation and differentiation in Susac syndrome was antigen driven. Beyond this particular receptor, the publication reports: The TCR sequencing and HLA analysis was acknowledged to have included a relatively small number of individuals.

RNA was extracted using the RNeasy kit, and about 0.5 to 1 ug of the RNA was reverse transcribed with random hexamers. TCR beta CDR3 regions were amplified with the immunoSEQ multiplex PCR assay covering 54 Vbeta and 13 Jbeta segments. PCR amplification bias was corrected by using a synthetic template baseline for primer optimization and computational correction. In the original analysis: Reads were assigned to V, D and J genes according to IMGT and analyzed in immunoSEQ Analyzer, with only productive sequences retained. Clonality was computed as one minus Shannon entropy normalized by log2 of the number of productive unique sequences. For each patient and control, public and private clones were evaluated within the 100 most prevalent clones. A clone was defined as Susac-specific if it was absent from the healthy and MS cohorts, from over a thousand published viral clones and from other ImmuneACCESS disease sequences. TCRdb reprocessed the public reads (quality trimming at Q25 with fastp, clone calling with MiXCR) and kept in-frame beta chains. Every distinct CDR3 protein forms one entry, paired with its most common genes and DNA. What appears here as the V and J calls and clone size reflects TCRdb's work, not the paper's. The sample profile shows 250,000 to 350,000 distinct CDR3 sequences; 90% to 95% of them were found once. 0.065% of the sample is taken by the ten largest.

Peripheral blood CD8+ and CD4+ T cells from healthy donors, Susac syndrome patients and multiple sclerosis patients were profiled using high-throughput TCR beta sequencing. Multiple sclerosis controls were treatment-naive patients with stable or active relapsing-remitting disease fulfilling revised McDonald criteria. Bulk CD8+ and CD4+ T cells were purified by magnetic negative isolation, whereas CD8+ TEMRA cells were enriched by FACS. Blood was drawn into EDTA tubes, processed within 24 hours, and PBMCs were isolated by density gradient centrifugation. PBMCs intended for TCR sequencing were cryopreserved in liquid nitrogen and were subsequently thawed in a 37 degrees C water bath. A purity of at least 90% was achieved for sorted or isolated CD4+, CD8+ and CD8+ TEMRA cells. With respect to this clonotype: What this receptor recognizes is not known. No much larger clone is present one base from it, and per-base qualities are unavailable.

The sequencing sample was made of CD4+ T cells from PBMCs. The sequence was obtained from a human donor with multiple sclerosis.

For the CDR3, the sequence is CASSQGGAGYEQYF. DNA sequence: TGTGCCAGCAGCCAAGGGGGGGCTGGTTACGAGCAGTACTTC. In this chain, TRBV3-1 is recombined with TRBJ2-7; the D assignment is uncertain and may be TRBD1 or TRBD2, with 6 bases supporting each. The cysteine opens and the phenylalanine closes a CDR3 of 14 amino acids. The only DNA kept is the CDR3, 42 bases in frame from the first base. Cut back by 1 base and 4 bases, the V and J ends lie 11 bases apart. CDR1 LGHDT and CDR2 YNNKEL were looked up in the germline V gene (reference sequence).